The entry below gives a single T cell receptor beta chain sequence along with its context. The data belong to a study of blood T cells in healthy people across ages. The CDR3 loop spans 14 amino acids. Germline CDR1 is LGHDT and CDR2 is YNNKEL (reference sequence). With a J-beta primer mix and a sample-barcoded 5' primer, a second PCR ran about 7 to 11 cycles. TCRdb re-called the 5' RACE reads through MiXCR, storing one row per CDR3 protein. The top ten hold 25% to 35% of the sample, which has about 320,000 distinct CDR3 sequences, roughly 27% seen once. This chain joins TRBV3-1 and TRBJ2-5, with D tentatively TRBD1 or TRBD2 (6 bases each). The J call could be wrong; TRBJ2-7 is a better fit for the DNA end. The sequenced sample consisted of blood. This receptor was taken from a woman aged 70-85 years in good health. CDR3 bases: TGTGCCAGCAGCCAAGTAGGGGGGCAGGACGAGCAGTACTTC. It encodes CASSQVGGQDEQYF.